This T cell receptor (beta chain) comes out of a study of T cell repertoires in cytomegalovirus infection. Study-wide background: Matching HLA type and CMV infection were both indicated by public TCR beta signatures. Notes on the study in general: Public TCR beta family frequency separated CMV-and-HLA carriers, including in an independent cohort. HLA-C-restricted CMV-specific TCR beta clonotypes were dominant in the ex vivo response.

MiXCR was run by TCRdb on the reads, yielding one entry per CDR3 protein. The table records about 250,000 distinct CDR3 sequences, approximately 15% of them present only once. Turning to this clonotype: Its target is unknown.

The sample was CD8+ T cells from PBMCs. The receptor was isolated from a human donor in good health (CMV status not recorded). Some clones in this sample may be carry-over from other donors' samples.

This CDR3 reads CASSLSGIEQFF. CDR3 in DNA: TGCGCCAGCAGCCTTAGCGGGATTGAGCAGTTCTTC. The rearrangement links TRBV5-1 to TRBJ2-1; TRBD2 agrees at 8 bases. CDR1 and CDR2 (germline): SGHRS, YFSETQ. This CDR3 comprises 12 residues. The trim removed 4 bases at V and 9 bases at J, leaving 3 bases unmatched.